Below, 18 T cell receptor beta chains from the same sample are listed, as sequenced in a study of CXCR3-negative and CXCR3-positive naive CD8 T cells. UMI-labeled 5' RACE TRB cDNA libraries were prepared from the cells. From the 5' RACE reads, TCRdb lists one entry per CDR3 protein and no DNA. The ten most abundant clones cover approximately 0.42% of a sample with 45,000 to 60,000 distinct CDR3 sequences. The material sequenced was naive CXCR3- CD8+ T cells from blood. Subset here: CD45RO-CCR7+CD27+CD95- naive CD8+ T cells lacking CXCR3 (TNR3-). These receptors were obtained from a human donor in good health. Some clones in this sample may be carry-over from other donors' samples.

This chain uses TRBV27 with TRBJ2-7; TCRdb's D gene call, TRBD1, goes unchecked for lack of DNA. Germline CDR1 and CDR2: MNHEY and SMNVEV (reference sequence). The CDR3 is 13 residues long. The CDR3 sequence: CASSFGRAYEQYF.

The rearrangement joins TRBV12-3 or TRBV12-4 to TRBJ1-1; the D gene TCRdb calls, TRBD1, cannot be checked with no DNA. The CDR3 consists of 14 residues. The CDR3 region is CASSRTGLATEAFF.

The chain is built from TRBV4-3 and TRBJ2-5; TCRdb reports TRBD2, a call that lacks DNA to check it against. CDR3 length: 16 residues. Germline-derived CDR1 and CDR2 are LGHNA and YSLEER. The CDR3 loop is CASSQRSGVAEETQYF.

V gene TRBV29-1 combines with J gene TRBJ2-7; TCRdb indicates TRBD2, and absent DNA this call remains unverified. The CDR3 loop spans 13 amino acids. Germline lookup yields CDR1 SQVTM and CDR2 ANQGSEA. The CDR3 sequence: CSVYLALRGEQYF.

The chain employs TRBV14 and TRBJ2-7. The CDR3 is made up of 12 amino acids. Germline V CDR1 and CDR2: SGHDN, FVKESK. This chain's CDR3 is CASSQTIGEQYF.

The rearrangement joins TRBV29-1 to TRBJ1-2. The CDR3 sequence is 11 residues long. Per the germline V gene, CDR1 is SQVTM and CDR2 is ANQGSEA. The CDR3 loop is CSGDSNYGYTF.

The genes are TRBV9 and TRBJ1-1. The CDR3 is 13 amino acids. Germline CDR1 SGDLS, CDR2 YYNGEE. CDR3 in amino acids: CASSVGTNTEAFF.

J is TRBJ2-7 and V is TRBV11-2; TCRdb names TRBD1, which stays unverified in the absence of DNA. CDR3 length: 14 residues. Per the germline V gene, CDR1 is SGHAT and CDR2 is FQNNGV. CDR3 sequence reads: CASSLVQGSYEQYF.

V is TRBV7-2 and J is TRBJ1-1; TCRdb designates TRBD1, a call that cannot be tested without DNA. This CDR3 has 14 amino acids. The germline CDR1 and CDR2 sequences are SGHTA and FQGNSA. This CDR3 reads CASSLSQGVTEAFF.

The genes are TRBV20-1 and TRBJ2-2. Germline CDR1 DFQATT, CDR2 SNEGSKA (reference sequence). The CDR3 covers 13 residues. The CDR3 spells CSARDRKTGELFF.

V and J are TRBV7-7 and TRBJ2-7; TCRdb designates TRBD1, a call that cannot be tested without DNA. This CDR3 region has 15 residues. Germline CDR1 reads SSHAT; CDR2 reads FNYEAQ (reference sequence). CDR3 loop: CASSPETGSYYEQYF.

CDR3 residues: CASSPWTSGGTGELFF. The J gene is TRBJ2-2, the V gene TRBV3-1; the TCRdb D gene call, TRBD2, has no DNA to confirm it. In germline, CDR1 is LGHDT, CDR2 YNNKEL (reference sequence). The length of the CDR3 is 16 residues.

The genes are TRBV29-1 and TRBJ2-7; checking the TCRdb D call of TRBD1 is not possible without DNA. This CDR3 region has 16 residues. Germline-derived CDR1 and CDR2 are SQVTM and ANQGSEA. CDR3 region: CSVEGDRGLGDYEQYF.

This sequence joins TRBV14 and TRBJ2-3. Germline V gene sequence: CDR1 SGHDN, CDR2 FVKESK. There are 13 residues in the CDR3. The CDR3 spells CASSRTKADTQYF.

The genes are TRBV7-2 and TRBJ2-1; the D gene TCRdb calls, TRBD1, cannot be checked with no DNA. The germline CDR1 and CDR2 sequences are SGHTA and FQGNSA. The CDR3 sequence is 16 residues long. CDR3 protein: CASSLPQGTGYNEQFF.

The chain is built from TRBV4-1 and TRBJ2-3; checking the TCRdb D call of TRBD2 is not possible without DNA. This CDR3 spans 16 amino acids. Germline CDR1 reads MGHRA; CDR2 reads YSYEKL. This chain's CDR3 is CASSATSGGALDTQYF.

The rearrangement uses TRBV3-1 and TRBJ2-1. The CDR3 length is 15 residues. Germline values: CDR1 LGHDT, CDR2 YNNKEL (reference sequence). This chain's CDR3 is CASSQDLGIYNEQFF.

This chain uses TRBV4-3 with TRBJ2-2; the D call from TCRdb, TRBD2, cannot be confirmed without DNA. This CDR3 has 15 amino acids. From germline, CDR1 is LGHNA and CDR2 YSLEER. CDR3 region: CASGAGTGNTGELFF.